This is a list of T cell receptor beta chains from one sample in a study of neoadjuvant nivolumab and ipilimumab in lung cancer. Measured with immunoSEQ multiplex PCR; TCRdb has only the in-frame clones, and not every one. There are around 19,000 clones in the sample; about nine tenths occur only once, and roughly 2% lies in the top ten. Sequencing used peripheral blood, obtained before neoadjuvant nivolumab, alone or with ipilimumab. The source of these receptors is an adult with non-small cell lung cancer. Each CDR3 is given with its conserved first and last residue.

V	CDR3
TRBV5-1	CASNDSNPYEQYF
TRBV5-4	CASSPSASGYSYEQYF
TRBV18	CASSLGQGEQPQHF
TRBV7-8	CASSLAENPGRPYGYTF
TRBV7-8	CASSITGDKETQYF
TRBV9	CASSAGLRAFF
TRBV5-1	CASSWSSGSSYNEQFF
TRBV29-1	CSGHSTGTGELFF
TRBV29-1	CSVVGQGNTEAFF
TRBV6-6	CASSPTGAGYNEQFF
TRBV18	CASSPDGGYQETQYF
TRBV18	CASSPELLAGETQYF
TRBV13	CASSRTGQDTEAFF
TRBV5-1	CASSSRSGGRLDTQYF
TRBV29-1	CSVGLAVRSYNEQFF
TRBV2	CASSRDNDGYTF
TRBV18	CASSPGGGPNYGYTF
TRBV7-9	CASSLALGGIDQPQHF
TRBV27	CASWGGQRGETQYF
TRBV10-3	CAIGLGLAGADTQYF
TRBV11-2	CASRSTGDTEAFF
TRBV5-6	CASSLDTSETGELFF
TRBV2	CASKGDGEGQPQHF
TRBV11-3	CASSLGGIRRNEQYF
TRBV5-1	CASSLEWGGEQFF
TRBV18	CASSPPGFSYEQYF
TRBV2	CASSERPSSYNEQFF
TRBV5-4	CASSSRDFYNEQFF
TRBV12-2	CASLSGELAKNIQYF
TRBV30	CAWTVGGNTEAFF
TRBV30	CAWNRLAESSYEQYF
TRBV11-2	CASSPTGPYGYTF
TRBV28	CASSSSSVLGNTEAFF